Detailed here is one T cell receptor beta chain. This specimen comes from a study of T cells expressing NK-cell markers. CDR1 is LGHNA, CDR2 YSLEER, per germline. CDR3 length equals 17 residues. TCRdb reanalyzed the 5' RACE reads, giving one entry per CDR3 protein sequence and no DNA. Its clone listing holds about 260,000 distinct CDR3 sequences. The receptor comes from a man younger than 30 in good health. The sample comprised blood T cells: a sorted CD56 or NKG2C T cell subset, CD4+ or CD8+ T cells, or bulk PBMC T cells (not recorded which). The gene calls are TRBV4-3 and TRBJ2-7; TCRdb selects TRBD1, and the lack of DNA leaves this call unchecked. The chain's CDR3 is CASSQEGAGLGSYEQYF.